A selection of T cell receptor beta chains follows, all from one sample in a study of T cell responses to AZD1222 COVID-19 vaccine. The data were produced by immunoSEQ multiplex PCR, yet TCRdb's version contains in-frame clones alone and is incomplete. The sample includes about 60,000 clones, 60% to 85% seen only once; the top ten take more than 3%. This specimen was peripheral blood, taken 28 days after the second AZD1222 dose. These receptors all come from an adult who received the AZD1222 COVID-19 vaccine. Each CDR3 is given with its conserved first and last residue. D genes are given only for firm matches. Not every row has a clone size; where given, it reads once, few, many or a size class.

j_call v_call d_call clone_size cdr3_nt cdr3_aa
TRBJ2-6 TRBV6-5 NA NA TGTGCCACCATGAGGCTCTCTGGGGCCAACGTCCTGACTTTC CATMRLSGANVLTF
TRBJ1-4 TRBV9 TRBD1 NA TGTGCCAGCAGCCCCTCGGGACAGATGACTAATGAAAAACTGTTTTTT CASSPSGQMTNEKLFF
TRBJ1-2 TRBV3-1/TRBV3-2 NA NA TGTGCCAGCAGCCAAGATCTTCGAGGGGGCTACACCTTC CASSQDLRGGYTF
TRBJ2-3 TRBV3-1/TRBV3-2 TRBD2 NA TGTGCCAGCAGCCAAGCTAGCGGGGGAAGTGCTAGCACAGATACGCAGTATTTT CASSQASGGSASTDTQYF
TRBJ2-7 TRBV4-1 TRBD1 few TGCGCCAGCAGCCAAGATGTGATCCGGGACAGGGCTCTAGGGCAGTACTTC CASSQDVIRDRALGQYF
TRBJ2-3 TRBV7-2 TRBD2 once TGTGCCAGCAGCTTAGACTTCGGGGGGGACACAGATACGCAGTATTTT CASSLDFGGDTDTQYF
TRBJ2-5 TRBV6-2/TRBV6-3 NA NA TGTGCCAGCAGTCCCGAGTTTGGGGACACGAACTGGGAGACCCAGTACTTC CASSPEFGDTNWETQYF
TRBJ1-3 TRBV6-5 NA NA TGTGCCAGCAGTTCCTACAGTGGCGATGGAAACACCATATATTTT CASSSYSGDGNTIYF
TRBJ2-7 TRBV7-6 TRBD1 NA TGTGCCAGCAGTCGGGACAGGGGAAGCTCCTACGAGCAGTACTTC CASSRDRGSSYEQYF
TRBJ1-2 TRBV12-3/TRBV12-4 NA NA TGTGCCAGCAGCCCAACAGGGTTTATTGGCTACACCTTC CASSPTGFIGYTF
TRBJ2-3 TRBV6-2/TRBV6-3 NA NA TGTGCCAGCAGTCCAAATACATGGGGGTCGGTAGATACGCAGTATTTT CASSPNTWGSVDTQYF
TRBJ2-3 TRBV19 NA large TGTGCCAGTAGGCTCAGTGGAGATACGCAGTATTTT CASRLSGDTQYF
TRBJ2-2 TRBV7-3 TRBD1 NA TGTGCCAGCAGCTCGCCCCGGGACAGCACCGGGGAGCTGTTTTTT CASSSPRDSTGELFF
TRBJ1-4 TRBV4-1 NA NA TGCGCCAGCAGCCAAGAGCGAAGCCACCATACTAATGAAAAACTGTTTTTT CASSQERSHHTNEKLFF
TRBJ1-5 TRBV7-8 TRBD1 NA TGTGCCAGCAGCGGTAGGACAGGGCTAGGAAATCAGCCCCAGCATTTT CASSGRTGLGNQPQHF
TRBJ2-7 TRBV3-1/TRBV3-2 TRBD2 NA TGTGCCAGCAGCCAAGTACCCGGGGGGGCACGTGAGCAGTACTTC CASSQVPGGAREQYF
TRBJ2-7 TRBV20-1 NA NA TGCAGTGCAATACCCCGAACCGAGCAGTACTTC CSAIPRTEQYF
TRBJ1-2 TRBV7-2 NA NA TGTGCCAGCAGCTTAGTTCGATCCCAGGCCCACCTTGGCTACACCTTC CASSLVRSQAHLGYTF
TRBJ1-3 TRBV28 NA NA TGTGCCAGCAGTTCGGATATAGGGGGAAACACCATATATTTT CASSSDIGGNTIYF
TRBJ1-1 TRBV12-3/TRBV12-4 NA NA TGTGCCAGCACTCGAGGCACTGAAGCTTTCTTT CASTRGTEAFF
TRBJ1-6 TRBV19 TRBD1 NA TGTGCCAGTAGGGGACAGTTCGACGTTTCACCCCTCCACTTT CASRGQFDVSPLHF
TRBJ2-7 TRBV19 NA NA TGTGCCAGTAGTTCCCGGGCAAGCTCCTACGAGCAGTACTTC CASSSRASSYEQYF